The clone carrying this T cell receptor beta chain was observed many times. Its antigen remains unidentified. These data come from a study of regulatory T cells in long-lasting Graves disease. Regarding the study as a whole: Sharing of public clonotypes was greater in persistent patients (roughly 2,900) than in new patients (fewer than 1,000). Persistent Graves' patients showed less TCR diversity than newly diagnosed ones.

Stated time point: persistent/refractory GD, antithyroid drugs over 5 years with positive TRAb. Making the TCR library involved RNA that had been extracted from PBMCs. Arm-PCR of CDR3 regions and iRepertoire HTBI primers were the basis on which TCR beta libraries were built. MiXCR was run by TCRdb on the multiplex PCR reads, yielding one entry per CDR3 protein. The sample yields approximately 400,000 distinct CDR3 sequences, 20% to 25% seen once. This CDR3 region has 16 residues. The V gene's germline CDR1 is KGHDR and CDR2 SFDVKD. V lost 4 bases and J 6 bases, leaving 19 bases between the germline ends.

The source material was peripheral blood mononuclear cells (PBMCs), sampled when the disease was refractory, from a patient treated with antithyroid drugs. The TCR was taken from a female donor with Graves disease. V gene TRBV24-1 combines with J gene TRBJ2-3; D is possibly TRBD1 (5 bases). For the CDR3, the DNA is TGTGCCACCAGTGACCCGGACATCCCACCCCCCGATACGCAGTATTTT. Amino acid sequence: CATSDPDIPPPDTQYF.